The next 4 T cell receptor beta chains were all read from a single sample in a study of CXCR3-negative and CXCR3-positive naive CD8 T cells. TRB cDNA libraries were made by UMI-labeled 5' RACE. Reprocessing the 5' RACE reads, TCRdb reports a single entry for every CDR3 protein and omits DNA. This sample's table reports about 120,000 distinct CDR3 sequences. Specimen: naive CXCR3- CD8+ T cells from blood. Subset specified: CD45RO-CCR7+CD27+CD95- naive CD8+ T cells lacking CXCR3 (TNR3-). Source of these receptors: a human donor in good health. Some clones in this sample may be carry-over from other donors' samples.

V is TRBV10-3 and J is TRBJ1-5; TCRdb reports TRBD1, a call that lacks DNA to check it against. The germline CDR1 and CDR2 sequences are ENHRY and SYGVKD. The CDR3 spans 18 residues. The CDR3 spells CAISESRAGQGVGQPQHF.

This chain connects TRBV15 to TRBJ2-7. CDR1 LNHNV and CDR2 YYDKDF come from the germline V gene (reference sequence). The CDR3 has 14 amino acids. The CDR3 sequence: CATSRVGDAYEQYF.

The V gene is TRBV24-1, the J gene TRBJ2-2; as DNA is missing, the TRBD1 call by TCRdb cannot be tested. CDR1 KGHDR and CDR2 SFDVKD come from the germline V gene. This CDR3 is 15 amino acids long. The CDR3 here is CATSEPGVITGELFF.

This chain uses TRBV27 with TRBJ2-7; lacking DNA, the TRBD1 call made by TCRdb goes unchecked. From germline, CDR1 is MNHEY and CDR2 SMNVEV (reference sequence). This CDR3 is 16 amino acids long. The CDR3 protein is CASSVLPGQGRYEQYF.